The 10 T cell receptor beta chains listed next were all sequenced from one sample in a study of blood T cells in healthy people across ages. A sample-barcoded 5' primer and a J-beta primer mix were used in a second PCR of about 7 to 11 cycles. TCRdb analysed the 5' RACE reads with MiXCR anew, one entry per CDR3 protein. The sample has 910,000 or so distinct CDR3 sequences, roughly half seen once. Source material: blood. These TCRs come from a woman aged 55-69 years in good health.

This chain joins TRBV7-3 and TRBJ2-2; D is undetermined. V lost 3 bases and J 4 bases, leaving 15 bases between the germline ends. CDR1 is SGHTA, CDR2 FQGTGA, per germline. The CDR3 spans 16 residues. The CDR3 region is CASSFQGPNPTGELFF. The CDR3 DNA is TGTGCCAGCAGCTTCCAAGGGCCAAACCCCACCGGGGAGCTGTTTTTT. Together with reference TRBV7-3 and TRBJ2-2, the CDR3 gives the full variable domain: GAGVSQTPSNKVTEKGKYVELRCDPISGHTALYWYRQSLGQGPEFLIYFQGTGAADDSGLPNDRFFAVRPEGSVSTLKIQRTERGDSAVYLCASSFQGPNPTGELFFGEGSRLTVL.

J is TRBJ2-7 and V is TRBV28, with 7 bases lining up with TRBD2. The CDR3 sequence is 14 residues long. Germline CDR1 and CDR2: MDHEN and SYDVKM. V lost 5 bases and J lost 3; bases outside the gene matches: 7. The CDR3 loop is CASSTGAGLYEQYF. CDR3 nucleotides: TGTGCCAGCAGTACGGGAGCGGGGCTCTACGAGCAGTACTTC.

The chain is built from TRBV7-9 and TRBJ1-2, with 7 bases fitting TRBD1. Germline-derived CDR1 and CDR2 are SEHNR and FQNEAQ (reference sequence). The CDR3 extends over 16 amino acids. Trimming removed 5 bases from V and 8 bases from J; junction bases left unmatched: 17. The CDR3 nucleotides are TGTGCCAGCAGCGTAGGTCGACAGGGAAGTCTCGACGGCTACACCTTC. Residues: CASSVGRQGSLDGYTF.

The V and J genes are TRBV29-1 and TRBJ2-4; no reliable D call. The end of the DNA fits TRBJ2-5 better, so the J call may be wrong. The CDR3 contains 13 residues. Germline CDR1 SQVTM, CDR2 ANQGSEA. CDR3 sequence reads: CSHSLGTMETQYF. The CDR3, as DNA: TGCAGCCACAGTTTGGGCACCATGGAGACCCAGTACTTC.

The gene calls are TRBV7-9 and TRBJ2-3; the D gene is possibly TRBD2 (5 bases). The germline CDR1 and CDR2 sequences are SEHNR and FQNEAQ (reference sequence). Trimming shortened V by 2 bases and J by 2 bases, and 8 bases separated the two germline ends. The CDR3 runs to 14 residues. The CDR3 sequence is CASSLRADTDTQYF. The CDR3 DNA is TGTGCCAGCAGCTTAAGAGCGGACACAGATACGCAGTATTTT.

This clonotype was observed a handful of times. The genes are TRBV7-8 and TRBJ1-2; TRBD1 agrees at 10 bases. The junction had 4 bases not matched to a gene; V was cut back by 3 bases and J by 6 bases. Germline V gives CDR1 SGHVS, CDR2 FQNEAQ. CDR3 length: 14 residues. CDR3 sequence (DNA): TGTGCCAGCAGCTTTTCCGGGACAGGGGATGGCTACACCTTC. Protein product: CASSFSGTGDGYTF.

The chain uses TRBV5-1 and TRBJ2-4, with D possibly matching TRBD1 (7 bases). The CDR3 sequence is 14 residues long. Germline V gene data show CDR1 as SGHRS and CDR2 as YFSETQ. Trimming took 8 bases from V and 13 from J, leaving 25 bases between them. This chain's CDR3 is CARFGQGDSYGQYF. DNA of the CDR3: TGCGCCAGGTTCGGGCAGGGGGACTCCTACGGGCAGTACTTC.

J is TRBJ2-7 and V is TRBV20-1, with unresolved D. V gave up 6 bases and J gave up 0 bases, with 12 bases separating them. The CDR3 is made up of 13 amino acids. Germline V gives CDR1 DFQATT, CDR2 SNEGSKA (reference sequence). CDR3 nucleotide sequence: TGCAGTGCAGCTAAACCTAACTCCTACGAGCAGTACTTC. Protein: CSAAKPNSYEQYF.

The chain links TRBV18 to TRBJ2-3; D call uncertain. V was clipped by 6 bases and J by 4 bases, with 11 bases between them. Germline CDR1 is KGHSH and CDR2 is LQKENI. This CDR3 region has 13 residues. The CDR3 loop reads CASSQTNADTQYF. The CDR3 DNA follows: TGTGCCAGCTCCCAAACAAACGCAGATACGCAGTATTTT.

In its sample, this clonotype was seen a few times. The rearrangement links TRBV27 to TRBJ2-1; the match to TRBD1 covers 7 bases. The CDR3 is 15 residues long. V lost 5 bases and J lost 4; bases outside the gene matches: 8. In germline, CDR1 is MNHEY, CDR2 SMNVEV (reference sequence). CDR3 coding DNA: TGTGCCAGCAGTCCAGCGACAGGGAGTTACAATGAGCAGTTCTTC. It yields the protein CASSPATGSYNEQFF.